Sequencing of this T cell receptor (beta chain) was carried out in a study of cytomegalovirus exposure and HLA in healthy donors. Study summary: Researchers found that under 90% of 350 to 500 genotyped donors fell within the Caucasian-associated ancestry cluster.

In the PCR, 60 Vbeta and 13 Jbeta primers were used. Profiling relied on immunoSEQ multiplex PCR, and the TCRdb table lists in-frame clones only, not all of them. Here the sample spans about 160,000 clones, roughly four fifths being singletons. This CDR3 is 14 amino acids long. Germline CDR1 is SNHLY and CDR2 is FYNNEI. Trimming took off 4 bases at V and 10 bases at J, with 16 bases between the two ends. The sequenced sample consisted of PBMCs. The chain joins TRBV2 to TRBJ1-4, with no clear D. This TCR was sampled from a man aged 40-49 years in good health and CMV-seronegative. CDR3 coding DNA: TGTGCCAGCAGTGGTAGGCAGGTCGATGGAAAACTGTTTTTT. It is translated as CASSGRQVDGKLFF.